These T cell receptor beta chains were read from a single sample in a study of control samples from healthy donors and cancer patients. Sequencing was performed with immunoSEQ multiplex PCR; in TCRdb, only in-frame clones are kept and a portion is missing. The data contain about 95,000 clones, about 88% of them singletons. Sample: blood. These TCRs come from a woman between 65 and 79 years old in good health. Both conserved end residues are part of each CDR3. The D gene is left open where the match is weak. Where a row states a size, it is once, few, many or the class of an expanded clone; other rows omit it.

abundance	d_gene	j_gene	v_gene	CDR3nt	CDR3aa
-	-	TRBJ1-2	TRBV7-2	TGTGCCAGCAGCTCCCGGACTGCTTATGGCTACACCTTC	CASSSRTAYGYTF
few	-	TRBJ2-1	TRBV13	TGTGCCAGCAGCTTAGACAGGGACAATGAGCAGTTCTTC	CASSLDRDNEQFF
-	-	TRBJ2-7	TRBV19	TGTGCCAGTAGAGAGGGGGGGACCAGGTCCGGCGAGCAGTACTTC	CASREGGTRSGEQYF
few	TRBD1	TRBJ2-7	TRBV3-1/TRBV3-2	TGTGCCAGCAGCCAAACACAGGGGACACCTTACGAGCAGTACTTC	CASSQTQGTPYEQYF
-	TRBD1	TRBJ1-1	TRBV6-5	TGTGCCAGCAGGCTCACAGGGGCCGGCACTGAAGCTTTCTTT	CASRLTGAGTEAFF
-	-	TRBJ2-2	TRBV18	TGTGCCAGCTCACCAAATTCAGCGGCGGTGCCCGGGGAGCTGTTTTTT	CASSPNSAAVPGELFF
-	-	TRBJ1-2	TRBV12-3/TRBV12-4	TGTGCCAGCAGTTTATCGATCTATGGCTACACCTTC	CASSLSIYGYTF
once	-	TRBJ1-2	TRBV19	TGTGCCAGTAGTTCCGTGGGGGGAAACTATGGCTACACCTTC	CASSSVGGNYGYTF
-	-	TRBJ1-1	TRBV11-2	TGTGCCAGCAGCTTACTGTTCAGGGGAAAGAACACTGAAGCTTTCTTT	CASSLLFRGKNTEAFF
-	-	TRBJ2-3	TRBV7-6	TGTGCCAGCAGTTCACCCTCCGTTGGGGATACGCAGTATTTT	CASSSPSVGDTQYF
-	TRBD1	TRBJ1-2	TRBV6-5	TGTGCCAGCAGCCAAGGCAGGGGGTATGGCTACACCTTC	CASSQGRGYGYTF
-	-	TRBJ2-1	TRBV6-6	TGTGCCAGCAGTTACCGGCAGGGCGGAACCTACAATGAGCAGTTCTTC	CASSYRQGGTYNEQFF
few	-	TRBJ1-1	TRBV30	TGTGCCTTACAGGTAGCGGCTGAAGCTTTCTTT	CALQVAAEAFF
few	-	TRBJ1-5	TRBV12-3/TRBV12-4	TGTGCCAGCAGTGACCAGGAGGATCAGCCCCAGCATTTT	CASSDQEDQPQHF
-	-	TRBJ2-7	TRBV25-1	TGTGCCAGCAGTCGGGGGAGTACCACCTACGAGCAGTACTTC	CASSRGSTTYEQYF
-	-	TRBJ1-2	TRBV6-5	TGTGCCAGCAGGGGGGCAGGGTTCGGCTACACCTTC	CASRGAGFGYTF
once	TRBD1	TRBJ1-1	TRBV27	TGTGCCAGCCGACGACAGGGATCGAACACTGAAGCTTTCTTT	CASRRQGSNTEAFF
-	-	TRBJ1-2	TRBV4-3	TGCGCCAGCAGCCAAGGGGGGGGGTCAGCCGCTTATGGCTACACCTTC	CASSQGGGSAAYGYTF
once	TRBD1	TRBJ1-2	TRBV29-1	TGCAGCGTTGGAGGGGGACAGGGCTATGGCTACACCTTC	CSVGGGQGYGYTF
-	TRBD1	TRBJ1-4	TRBV5-4	TGTGCCAGCAGCGTGGGACAGGGAGGAAAACTGTTTTTT	CASSVGQGGKLFF
-	-	TRBJ2-1	TRBV19	TGTGCCACTGGCGGGGGCCCCTTGGCGGGAAGCTCCTACAATGAGCAGTTCTTC	CATGGGPLAGSSYNEQFF
-	-	TRBJ2-1	TRBV3-1/TRBV3-2	TGTGCCAGCCGCCACTACCCCTTCTCCTACAATGAGCAGTTCTTC	CASRHYPFSYNEQFF
-	-	TRBJ1-3	TRBV19	TGTGCCAGTAGTGAGGGACGGAGCTCTGGAAACACCATATATTTT	CASSEGRSSGNTIYF
-	TRBD1	TRBJ1-2	TRBV6-5	TGTGCCAGCAGTACGGACAGGGTCGAGGGCTACACCTTC	CASSTDRVEGYTF
few	-	TRBJ1-6	TRBV9	TGTGCCAGCAGCGTAGAGGACTCGGGTTCACCCCTCCACTTT	CASSVEDSGSPLHF
-	TRBD2	TRBJ2-2	TRBV29-1	TGCAGCGTTGATAGCGGGTACACCGGGGAGCTGTTTTTT	CSVDSGYTGELFF
once	-	TRBJ2-3	TRBV15	TGTGCCACCAGCAGAGACATCAGGTCAGATACGCAGTATTTT	CATSRDIRSDTQYF
-	TRBD1	TRBJ1-1	TRBV6-5	TGTGCCAGCAGGTCAAGGACAGGGTGGTACACTGAAGCTTTCTTT	CASRSRTGWYTEAFF
-	-	TRBJ1-1	TRBV10-2	TGCGCCAGCAGTGAGAATTGGGTGGGGGATGAGACTGAAGCTTTCTTT	CASSENWVGDETEAFF
-	TRBD2	TRBJ2-7	TRBV10-2	TGCGCCAGCCTCCGGGGGGGCGAGCAGTACTTC	CASLRGGEQYF
-	-	TRBJ1-1	TRBV10-1	TGCGCCAGCAGTAGGGACGGCAACACTGAAGCTTTCTTT	CASSRDGNTEAFF
-	-	TRBJ1-1	TRBV2	TGTGCCAGCGGAAGGGAAGAAGCTTTCTTT	CASGREEAFF
few	-	TRBJ1-1	TRBV5-6	TGTGCCAGCAGCTTGACGGTCCCACGTGTCCCTGAAGCTTTCTTT	CASSLTVPRVPEAFF
few	TRBD1	TRBJ1-5	TRBV24-1	TGTGCCACCAGACAGGGGAGCAATCAGCCCCAGCATTTT	CATRQGSNQPQHF
-	-	TRBJ2-5	TRBV9	TGTGCCAGCAGCGTAGGCAGCAGGGAAGAGACCCAGTACTTC	CASSVGSREETQYF
-	-	TRBJ2-2	TRBV7-7	TGTGCTAGCAGCTTGAGCCATTACACCGGGGAGCTGTTTTTT	CASSLSHYTGELFF
-	TRBD1	TRBJ1-2	TRBV19	TGTGCCAGTAGTCTGGGGACAGGCCTTAACTATGGCTACACCTTC	CASSLGTGLNYGYTF
-	TRBD1	TRBJ1-2	TRBV5-1	TGCGCCAGCAGCCCACAGGGGGCGGCTAACTATGGCTACACCTTC	CASSPQGAANYGYTF
-	-	TRBJ2-3	TRBV5-8	TGTGCCAGCAGCTTAGGGAGGGGGCGAGATACGCAGTATTTT	CASSLGRGRDTQYF
-	-	TRBJ1-2	TRBV11-3	TGTGCCAGCACTACGGCCAAAAACTATGGCTACACCTTC	CASTTAKNYGYTF
-	-	TRBJ2-1	TRBV7-2	TGTGCCAGCAGCTCATCTTACAGGCGGGCGAATGAGCAGTTCTTC	CASSSSYRRANEQFF
-	TRBD1	TRBJ1-1	TRBV15	TGTGCCACCAGCAGAGGGGACAGGGATGGCACTGAAGCTTTCTTT	CATSRGDRDGTEAFF
-	-	TRBJ1-6	TRBV4-3	TGCGCCAGCAGCCAAGATAGAGGTGGGGGGCTGTCACCCCTCCACTTT	CASSQDRGGGLSPLHF
-	TRBD1	TRBJ1-4	TRBV9	TGTGCCAGCAGCGTCCGACAGGGTATTAGTGAAAAACTGTTTTTT	CASSVRQGISEKLFF
once	TRBD1	TRBJ1-1	TRBV2	TGTGCCAGTGCATGGACAGGGGAAGCTTTCTTT	CASAWTGEAFF
-	-	TRBJ2-2	TRBV5-5	TGTGCCAGCAGCTGGGAAGGGGGGCAGCTCGGGGAGCTGTTTTTT	CASSWEGGQLGELFF
-	-	TRBJ2-7	TRBV13	TGTGCCAGCAGCTTAGGGGGGTTCGAGCAGTACTTC	CASSLGGFEQYF
-	TRBD2	TRBJ2-1	TRBV5-4	TGTGCCAGCAGCCAGCTAGCGGATAGCTCCTACAATGAGCAGTTCTTC	CASSQLADSSYNEQFF
-	TRBD2	TRBJ2-2	TRBV2	TGTGCCAGCACGAGGGGGACTAGCGGGAACACCGGGGAGCTGTTTTTT	CASTRGTSGNTGELFF
-	TRBD1	TRBJ1-1	TRBV19	TGTGCCAGTAGTATGTTCCAGGGGGGAAACACTGAAGCTTTCTTT	CASSMFQGGNTEAFF
-	TRBD2	TRBJ2-7	TRBV5-1	TGCGCCAGCAGCCCCCCATTAGCGGGGAGCTCCTACGAGCAGTACTTC	CASSPPLAGSSYEQYF
-	-	TRBJ1-3	TRBV5-1	TGCGCCAGCAGCTTGGCGGCGGGTTTAAAGAACACCATATATTTT	CASSLAAGLKNTIYF
-	-	TRBJ2-1	TRBV9	TGTGCCAGCAACAGGGGACTTTACAATGAGCAGTTCTTC	CASNRGLYNEQFF
-	-	TRBJ2-1	TRBV19	TGTGCCAGTAGTATTATCGCTAGTTTCTCAAAATTACACTACAATGAGCAGTTCTTC	CASSIIASFSKLHYNEQFF
once	-	TRBJ1-6	TRBV30	TGTGCCTGGATGAAGGGTAATTCACCCCTCCACTTT	CAWMKGNSPLHF
-	-	TRBJ1-4	TRBV15	TGTGCCACCAGCAGAGAAGTAGGACCCCGGTTTTTT	CATSREVGPRFF
once	-	TRBJ1-6	TRBV7-9	TGTGCCAGCAGCTTAGGGATTAATTCACCCCTCCACTTT	CASSLGINSPLHF
once	-	TRBJ1-2	TRBV30	TGTGCCTGGAGTAGAATAGGGGGTAACTATGGCTACACCTTC	CAWSRIGGNYGYTF
-	TRBD1	TRBJ1-2	TRBV5-4	TGTGCCAGCAGCTCACAGGGGGCCTTCTATGGCTACACCTTC	CASSSQGAFYGYTF